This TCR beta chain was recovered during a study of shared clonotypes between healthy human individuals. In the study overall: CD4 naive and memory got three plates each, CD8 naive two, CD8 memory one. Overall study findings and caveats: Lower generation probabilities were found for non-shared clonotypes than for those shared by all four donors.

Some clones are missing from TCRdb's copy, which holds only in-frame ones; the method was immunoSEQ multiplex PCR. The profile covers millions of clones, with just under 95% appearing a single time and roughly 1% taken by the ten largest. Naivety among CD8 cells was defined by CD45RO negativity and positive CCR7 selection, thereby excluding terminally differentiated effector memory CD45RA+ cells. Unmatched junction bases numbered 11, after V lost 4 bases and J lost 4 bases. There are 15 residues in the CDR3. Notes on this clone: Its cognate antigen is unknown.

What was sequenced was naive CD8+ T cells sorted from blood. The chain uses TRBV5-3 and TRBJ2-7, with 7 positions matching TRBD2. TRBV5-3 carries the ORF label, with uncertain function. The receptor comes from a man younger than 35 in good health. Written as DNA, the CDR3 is TGTGCCAGAAGCACACCGCGGGGGAGACGTTACGAGCAGTACTTC. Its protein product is CARSTPRGRRYEQYF.